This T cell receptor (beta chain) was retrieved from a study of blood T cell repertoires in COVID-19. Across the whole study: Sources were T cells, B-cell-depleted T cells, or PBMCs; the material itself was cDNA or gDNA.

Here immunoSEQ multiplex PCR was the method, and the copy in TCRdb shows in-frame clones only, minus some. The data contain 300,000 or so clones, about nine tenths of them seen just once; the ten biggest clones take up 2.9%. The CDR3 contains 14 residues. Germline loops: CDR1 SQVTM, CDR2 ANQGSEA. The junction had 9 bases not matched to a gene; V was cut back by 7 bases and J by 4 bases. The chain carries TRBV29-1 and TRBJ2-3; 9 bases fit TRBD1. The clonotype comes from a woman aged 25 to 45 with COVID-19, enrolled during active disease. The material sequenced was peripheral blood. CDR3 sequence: CSGYTGGRADTQYF. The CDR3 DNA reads TGCAGCGGGTATACAGGGGGCCGGGCAGATACGCAGTATTTT.